This T cell receptor beta chain appears in the sequencing data of a study of CD8 T cells in ankylosing spondylitis. Study conclusions and caveats: What seemed typical of ankylosing spondylitis blood was a TCR beta motif built from several highly homologous variants. Matched ankylosing spondylitis synovial fluid reportedly showed significant enrichment of disease-linked clones.

CDR1 is DFQATT, CDR2 SNEGSKA, per germline (reference sequence). There are 14 residues in the CDR3. The junction had 11 bases not matched to a gene; V was cut back by 6 bases and J by 6 bases. In regard to this clonotype: Antigen: not known.

Quantitative barcoded 5'-RACE was used to prepare TCR beta libraries. One entry per CDR3 protein, called by TCRdb with MiXCR from the 5' RACE reads. The sample yields about 340,000 distinct CDR3 sequences, about 14% seen once. Sequenced input: blood, either unsorted or a sorted T cell fraction (not recorded which). The chain combines TRBV20-1 with TRBJ2-1; TRBD1 matches 7 bases. This sequence originates from a male donor with ankylosing spondylitis or in good health (not recorded which). CDR3 sequence (DNA): TGCAGTGCCTTGGACAGGCGTCGGGTCAATGAGCAGTTCTTC. Its translation: CSALDRRRVNEQFF.